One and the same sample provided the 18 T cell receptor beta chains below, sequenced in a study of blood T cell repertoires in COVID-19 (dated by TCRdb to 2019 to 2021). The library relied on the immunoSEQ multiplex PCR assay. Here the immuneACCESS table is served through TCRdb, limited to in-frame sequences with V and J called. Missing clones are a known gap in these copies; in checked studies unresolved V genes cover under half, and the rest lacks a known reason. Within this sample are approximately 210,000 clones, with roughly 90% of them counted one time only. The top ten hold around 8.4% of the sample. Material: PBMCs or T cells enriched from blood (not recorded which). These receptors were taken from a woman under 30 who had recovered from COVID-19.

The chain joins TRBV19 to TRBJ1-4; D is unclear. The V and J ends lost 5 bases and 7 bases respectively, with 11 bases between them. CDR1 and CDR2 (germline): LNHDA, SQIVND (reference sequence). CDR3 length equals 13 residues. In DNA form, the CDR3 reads TGTGCCAGTAGTCTAACAGCCCGTGAAAAACTGTTTTTT. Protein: CASSLTAREKLFF.

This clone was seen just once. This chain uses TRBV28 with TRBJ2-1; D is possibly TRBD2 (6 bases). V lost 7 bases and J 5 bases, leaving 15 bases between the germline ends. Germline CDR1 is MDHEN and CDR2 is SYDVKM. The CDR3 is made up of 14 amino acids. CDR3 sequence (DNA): TGTGCCAGCATTTCGGGACTCCCACACAATGAGCAGTTCTTC. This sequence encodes CASISGLPHNEQFF.

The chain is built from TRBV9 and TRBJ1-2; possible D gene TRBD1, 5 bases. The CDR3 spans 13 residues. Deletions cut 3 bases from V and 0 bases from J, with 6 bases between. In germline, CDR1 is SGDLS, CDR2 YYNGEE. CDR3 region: CASSGQSNYGYTF. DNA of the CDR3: TGTGCCAGCAGCGGACAGTCTAACTATGGCTACACCTTC.

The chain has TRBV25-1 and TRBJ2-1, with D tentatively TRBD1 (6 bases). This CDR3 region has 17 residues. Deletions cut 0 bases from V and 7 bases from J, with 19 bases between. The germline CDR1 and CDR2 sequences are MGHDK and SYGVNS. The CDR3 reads CASSEYKGDNPQNEQFF. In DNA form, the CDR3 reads TGTGCCAGCAGTGAATATAAAGGGGACAACCCCCAGAATGAGCAGTTCTTC.

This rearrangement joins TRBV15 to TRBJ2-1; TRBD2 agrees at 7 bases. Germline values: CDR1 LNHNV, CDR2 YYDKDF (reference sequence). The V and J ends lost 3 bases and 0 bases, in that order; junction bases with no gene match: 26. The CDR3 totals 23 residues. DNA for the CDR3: TGTGCCACCAGCAGGGATCGACCCTCACTAGCGCCCAAAGCACCAGACTCCTACAATGAGCAGTTCTTC. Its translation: CATSRDRPSLAPKAPDSYNEQFF.

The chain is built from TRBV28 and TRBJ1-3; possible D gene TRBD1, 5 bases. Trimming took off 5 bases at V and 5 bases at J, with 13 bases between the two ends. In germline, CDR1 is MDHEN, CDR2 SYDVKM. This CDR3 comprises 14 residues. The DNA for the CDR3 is TGTGCCAGCAGTAAAGACAGAATACGAAACACCATATATTTT. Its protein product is CASSKDRIRNTIYF.

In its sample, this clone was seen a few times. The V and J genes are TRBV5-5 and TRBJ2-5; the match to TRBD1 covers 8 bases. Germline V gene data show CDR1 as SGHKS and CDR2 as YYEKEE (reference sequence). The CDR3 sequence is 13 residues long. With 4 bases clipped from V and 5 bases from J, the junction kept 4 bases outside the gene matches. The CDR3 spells CASSRDRPETQYF. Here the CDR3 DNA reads TGTGCCAGCAGCCGGGACAGGCCGGAGACCCAGTACTTC.

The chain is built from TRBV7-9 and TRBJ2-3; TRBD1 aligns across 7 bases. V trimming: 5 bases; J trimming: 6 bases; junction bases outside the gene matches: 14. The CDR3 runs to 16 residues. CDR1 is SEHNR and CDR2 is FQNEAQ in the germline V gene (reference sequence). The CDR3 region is CASSPPFLETGDTQYF. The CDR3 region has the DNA TGTGCCAGCAGCCCTCCGTTCCTAGAGACAGGGGATACGCAGTATTTT.

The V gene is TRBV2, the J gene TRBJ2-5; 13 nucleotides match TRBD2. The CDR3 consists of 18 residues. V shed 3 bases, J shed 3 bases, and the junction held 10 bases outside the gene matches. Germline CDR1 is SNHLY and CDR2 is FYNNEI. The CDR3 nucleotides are TGTGCCAGCAGTGATTTCCATCTACTAGCGGGGGGGGAAGAGACCCAGTACTTC. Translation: CASSDFHLLAGGEETQYF.

CDR3 in amino acids: CASSIRQGGTGELFF. CDR3 bases: TGCGCCAGCAGCATCAGACAGGGTGGCACCGGGGAGCTGTTTTTT. The chain recombines TRBV5-1 with TRBJ2-2; the match to TRBD1 covers 7 bases. The CDR3 has 15 residues. The J segment lost 4 bases and the V segment lost 4 bases, leaving 7 bases of the junction unmatched. Per germline, CDR1 SGHRS and CDR2 YFSETQ.

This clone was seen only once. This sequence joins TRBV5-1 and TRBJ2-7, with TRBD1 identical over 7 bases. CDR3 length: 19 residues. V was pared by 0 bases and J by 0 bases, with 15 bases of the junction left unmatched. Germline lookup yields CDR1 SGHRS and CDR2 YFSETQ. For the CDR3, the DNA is TGCGCCAGCAGCTTGGCGAGACAGGGATGGGAACCGAGCTCCTACGAGCAGTACTTC. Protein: CASSLARQGWEPSSYEQYF.

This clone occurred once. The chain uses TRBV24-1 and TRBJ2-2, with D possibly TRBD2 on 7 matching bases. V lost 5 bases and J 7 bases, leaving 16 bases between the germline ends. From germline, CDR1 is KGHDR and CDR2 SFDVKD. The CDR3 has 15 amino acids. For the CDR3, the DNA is TGTGCCACCAGTGGTGGGGGGGCCGGCCGCGGGGAGCTGTTTTTT. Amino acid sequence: CATSGGGAGRGELFF.

The CDR3 bases are TGTGCCAGCAGCCTGACAGGGCCTTCCTACGAGCAGTACTTC. This translates into CASSLTGPSYEQYF. This chain uses TRBV7-9 with TRBJ2-7; 7 bases align to TRBD1. Per germline, CDR1 SEHNR and CDR2 FQNEAQ (reference sequence). This CDR3 is 14 amino acids long. Trimming cost V 5 bases and J 1 base; bases outside gene matches: 5.

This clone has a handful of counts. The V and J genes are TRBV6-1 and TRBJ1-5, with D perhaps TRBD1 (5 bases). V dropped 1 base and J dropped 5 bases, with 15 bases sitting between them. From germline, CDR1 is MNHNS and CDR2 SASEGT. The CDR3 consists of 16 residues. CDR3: CASSEDGTGPYQPQHF. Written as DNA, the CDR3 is TGTGCCAGCAGTGAAGATGGTACAGGTCCTTATCAGCCCCAGCATTTT.

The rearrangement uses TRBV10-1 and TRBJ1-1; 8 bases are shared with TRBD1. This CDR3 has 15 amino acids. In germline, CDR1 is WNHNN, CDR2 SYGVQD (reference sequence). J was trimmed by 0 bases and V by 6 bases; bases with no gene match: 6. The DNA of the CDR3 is TGCGCCAGCAGCCCCGGGACAGGTCTGAACACTGAAGCTTTCTTT. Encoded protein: CASSPGTGLNTEAFF.

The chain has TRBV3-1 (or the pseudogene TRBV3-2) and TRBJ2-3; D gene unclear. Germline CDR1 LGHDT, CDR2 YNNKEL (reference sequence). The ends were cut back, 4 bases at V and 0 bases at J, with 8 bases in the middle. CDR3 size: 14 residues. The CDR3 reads CASSRKTSTDTQYF. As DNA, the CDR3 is TGTGCCAGCAGCCGCAAGACTAGCACAGATACGCAGTATTTT.

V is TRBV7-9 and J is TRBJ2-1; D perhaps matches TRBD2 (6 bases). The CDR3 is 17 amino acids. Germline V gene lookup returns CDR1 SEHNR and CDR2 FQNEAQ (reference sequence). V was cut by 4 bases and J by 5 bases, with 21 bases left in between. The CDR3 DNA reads TGTGCCAGCAGCTACGAATTCCGGGACTTCAGCCACAATGAGCAGTTCTTC. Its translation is CASSYEFRDFSHNEQFF.

Here the CDR3 reads CASSLQGYYGYTF. The CDR3 DNA reads TGTGCCAGCAGTTTACAGGGGTACTATGGCTACACCTTC. This chain links TRBV27 with TRBJ1-2; perhaps TRBD1 as D (6 bases). Trimming left V 2 bases short and J 3 bases short, with 7 bases between. CDR1 is MNHEY, CDR2 SMNVEV, per germline (reference sequence). The CDR3 has 13 residues.